This T cell receptor beta chain was sequenced in a study of T-cell reconstitution after alpha-beta-depleted transplantation in children. Broader study findings: Several hundred expanded graft clones reportedly gave rise to the alpha-beta T cells present about two months after transplant. It was newly produced T cells that mostly accounted for T-cell counts and diversity one year after transplant. From surviving recipient T cells and thymic progenitors came the high day-60 TCRbeta diversity observed in some patients.

This clonotype has a count of ten or more. Its cognate antigen is unknown. As it was prepared, the TCRbeta library received unique molecular identifiers. Using its own MiXCR run on the PCR reads, TCRdb lists one record per CDR3 protein. In the table there are approximately 490,000 distinct CDR3 sequences, roughly a tenth of which are singletons. The germline CDR1 and CDR2 sequences are SQVTM and ANQGSEA. The V gene lost 0 bases and the J gene lost 10 bases, with 8 bases spanning the gap. The length of the CDR3 is 11 residues. This sequence was found in a child aged 2 to 10 with inherited bone marrow failure, due to receive a stem cell transplant. J is TRBJ2-3 and V is TRBV29-1, with D possibly TRBD2 on 6 matching bases. Sequences were derived from PBMCs, sampled before TCRalphabeta/CD19-depleted stem cell transplant. In DNA form, the CDR3 reads TGCAGCGTTGAAGAAGCGGGCCCGCAGTATTTT. This encodes CSVEEAGPQYF.